These 20 T cell receptor beta chains came from one sample sequenced in a study of shared clonotypes between healthy human individuals. Profiled with immunoSEQ multiplex PCR; TCRdb holds only in-frame clones, not every one. The sample comprises a few hundred thousand clones, around 77% of which are singletons, and around 13% rests with the top ten. Input material: PBMCs. The receptor set was obtained from a woman aged 40 to 55 in good health. Some clones in this sample may be carry-over from other donors' samples.

This clone occurred many times. The sample holds other DNA sequences that translate to the same CDR3. The rearrangement uses TRBV5-4 and TRBJ2-1; TRBD2 agrees at 13 bases. Per the germline V gene, CDR1 is SGHNT and CDR2 is YYREEE (reference sequence). The CDR3 has 15 amino acids. V was clipped by 4 bases and J by 9 bases; unmatched bases: 7. The CDR3 region has the DNA TGTGCCAGCAGCCCCGGACTAGCGGGAGCAGTTGAGCAGTTCTTC. It specifies CASSPGLAGAVEQFF.

The V and J genes are TRBV27 and TRBJ2-3; D gene uncertain. The germline gives CDR1 MNHEY, CDR2 SMNVEV (reference sequence). This CDR3 is built from 15 residues. Trimming cost V 3 bases and J 2 bases, with 12 bases left between them. The DNA of the CDR3 is TGTGCCAGCAGTTTCGTTTGGTGGGACACAGATACGCAGTATTTT. Translated: CASSFVWWDTDTQYF.

The V gene is TRBV6-5, the J gene TRBJ2-7, with TRBD1 identical over 9 bases. The length of the CDR3 is 13 residues. After removal of 6 bases from V and 7 bases from J, the junction contained 7 bases not matched to a gene. Germline loops: CDR1 MNHEY, CDR2 SVGAGI. The CDR3 coding sequence is TGTGCCAGCAGCTGGGACAGGGCCTGGGAGCAGTACTTC. Protein sequence: CASSWDRAWEQYF.

Regarding this clone: The likely explanation is a read error, given a far larger clone one base away. The identical CDR3 is also encoded by other nucleotide sequences in the sample. CDR3 DNA: TGTGCCAGCAGCCTAGCTGGGAGGGAGGGCGAGCAGTTCTTC. Translation: CASSLAGREGEQFF. The rearrangement uses TRBV25-1 and TRBJ2-1; 7 nucleotides align to TRBD2. The junction had 12 bases not matched to a gene; V was cut back by 6 bases and J by 10 bases. CDR3 length equals 14 residues. The germline gives CDR1 MGHDK, CDR2 SYGVNS.

For this clone: Being one base from a much bigger clone, this may be a read error. This CDR3 is also generated by other DNA sequences in the sample. The rearrangement joins TRBV19 to TRBJ2-6; no definite D call. Germline V gene lookup returns CDR1 LNHDA and CDR2 SQIVND (reference sequence). Trimming took 10 bases from V and 1 from J, leaving 14 bases between them. The CDR3 is made up of 15 amino acids. DNA of the CDR3: TGTGCCATTGGCTCGGAAGGGTCTGGGGCCAACGTCCTGACTTTC. It codes for CAIGSEGSGANVLTF.

The chain couples TRBV5-1 to TRBJ2-3; TRBD2 matches at 8 bases. The CDR3 covers 14 residues. Trimming removed 0 bases from V and 5 bases from J; junction bases left unmatched: 2. In germline, CDR1 is SGHRS, CDR2 YFSETQ. The CDR3 region has the DNA TGCGCCAGCAGCTTGGACCTAGCGGGAGATACGCAGTATTTT. This encodes CASSLDLAGDTQYF.

In DNA form, the CDR3 reads TGCGCCAGCAGCCAGACCCAAGAGACCCAGTACTTC. Translated: CASSQTQETQYF. This chain links TRBV5-1 with TRBJ2-5; D gene ambiguous. CDR1 and CDR2 (germline): SGHRS, YFSETQ. V lost 4 bases and J lost 1, with 5 bases in between. This CDR3 is 12 amino acids long. The whole variable domain, remainder taken from reference TRBV5-1 and TRBJ2-5, is KAGVTQTPRYLIKTRGQQVTLSCSPISGHRSVSWYQQTPGQGLQFLFEYFSETQRNKGNFPGRFSGRQFSNSRSEMNVSTLELGDSALYLCASSQTQETQYFGPGTRLLVL.

CDR3 residues: CASRGWGARGETQYF. The CDR3 region has the DNA TGTGCCAGCAGAGGATGGGGGGCGCGGGGAGAGACCCAGTACTTC. This chain uses TRBV2 with TRBJ2-5; D tentatively fits TRBD1 or TRBD2 (6 bases each). V shed 6 bases and J shed 4 bases, with 18 bases lying between them. This CDR3 region has 15 residues. Looked up from germline, CDR1 is SNHLY and CDR2 is FYNNEI.

The chain is built from TRBV28 and TRBJ1-4; D ambiguous. CDR1 is MDHEN and CDR2 is SYDVKM in the germline V gene. V lost 5 bases, J lost 3 bases, and 13 bases lay in between. The CDR3 is 15 amino acids. The CDR3 nucleotides read TGTGCCAGCAGTCAGATGGCACTGCCTAATGAAAAACTGTTTTTT. It specifies CASSQMALPNEKLFF.

The rearrangement joins TRBV29-1 to TRBJ2-7; D call uncertain. Trimming took off 0 bases at V and 2 bases at J, with 8 bases between the two ends. The CDR3 has 13 residues. In germline, CDR1 is SQVTM, CDR2 ANQGSEA. CDR3 in DNA: TGCAGCGTTGAAGACCCCCAGGCCTACGAGCAGTACTTC. It yields the protein CSVEDPQAYEQYF.

This sequence joins TRBV19 and TRBJ1-2; D is ambiguous. This CDR3 has 13 residues. Trimming pared 2 bases from V and 5 bases from J, leaving 9 bases between. The V gene's germline CDR1 is LNHDA and CDR2 SQIVND (reference sequence). The CDR3 sequence: CASSISVGYGYTF. The CDR3 DNA follows: TGTGCCAGTAGTATAAGTGTCGGGTATGGCTACACCTTC.

The J gene is TRBJ1-1, the V gene TRBV15, with D possibly matching TRBD1 (5 bases). The CDR3 consists of 14 residues. From germline, CDR1 is LNHNV and CDR2 YYDKDF (reference sequence). The V end was cut by 0 bases, the J end by 5 bases, with 10 bases between. Written as DNA, the CDR3 is TGTGCCACCAGCAGAGATTCTGAGGGGACTGAAGCTTTCTTT. Amino acid sequence: CATSRDSEGTEAFF.

This clone has only a few counts. The V call is TRBV21-1, the J call TRBJ1-4. TRBV21-1 is a pseudogene segment. This CDR3 is 14 amino acids long. CDR3 DNA sequence: TGTGCCAGAGGGGACGGCTCGAGGAATGAAAAACTGTTTTTT. Translated, it gives CARGDGSRNEKLFF.

This clone has more than one count but fewer than ten. The gene calls are TRBV28 and TRBJ1-6, with D maybe TRBD1 (5 bases). The V and J ends lost 3 bases and 6 bases respectively, with 6 bases between them. The CDR3 loop spans 13 amino acids. Germline V CDR1 and CDR2: MDHEN, SYDVKM. This CDR3 is CASSFGANSPLHF. As DNA, the CDR3 is TGTGCCAGCAGTTTTGGGGCTAATTCACCCCTCCACTTT.

This clone was observed a handful of times. The rearrangement links TRBV18 to TRBJ2-5, with D possibly TRBD1 on 5 matching bases. Trimming left V 5 bases short and J 1 base short, with 11 bases between. This CDR3 is built from 14 residues. Per the germline V gene, CDR1 is KGHSH and CDR2 is LQKENI. Here the CDR3 DNA reads TGTGCCAGCTCAAGCGAACAGGTCCAAGAGACCCAGTACTTC. Translated, it gives CASSSEQVQETQYF.

This clone was detected only once. The chain has TRBV27 and TRBJ2-7, with TRBD2 matching over 10 bases. CDR1 MNHEY and CDR2 SMNVEV come from the germline V gene (reference sequence). This CDR3 spans 17 amino acids. Trimming took 2 bases from V and 2 from J; bases not matched to a gene: 9. The CDR3 sequence: CASSLPGLAENPYEQYF. CDR3 sequence (DNA): TGTGCCAGCAGTTTACCAGGACTAGCGGAGAACCCCTACGAGCAGTACTTC.

The chain links TRBV5-8 to TRBJ2-6, with D perhaps matching TRBD1 or TRBD2 (5 bases each). CDR1 and CDR2 from the germline V gene are SGHTS and YDEGEE. The V and J ends lost 4 bases and 0 bases respectively, with 14 bases between them. The CDR3 length is 17 residues. The CDR3 nucleotides are TGTGCCAGCAGCGTCCCCCGGGACGGCTCTGGGGCCAACGTCCTGACTTTC. Its translation is CASSVPRDGSGANVLTF.

V and J are TRBV21-1 and TRBJ2-1; no check of the table's D call, TRBD2, against the DNA was made. TRBV21-1 is tagged as a pseudogene. The CDR3 extends over 16 amino acids. In DNA form, the CDR3 reads TGTGCCAGCAGCTCGCGGGAGATTGATTCCTACAATGAGCAGTTCTTC. Translation: CASSSREIDSYNEQFF.

The chain uses TRBV5-1 and TRBJ2-1, with D possibly being TRBD1 or TRBD2 (5 bases each). V shed 5 bases and J shed 0 bases, with 12 bases lying between them. In germline, CDR1 is SGHRS, CDR2 YFSETQ. The CDR3 is 15 amino acids. In DNA form, the CDR3 reads TGCGCCAGCAGTTTCGGGGCAAGCTCCTACAATGAGCAGTTCTTC. Its translation: CASSFGASSYNEQFF. The full variable domain, in which reference TRBV5-1 and TRBJ2-1 provide the parts outside the CDR3, is KAGVTQTPRYLIKTRGQQVTLSCSPISGHRSVSWYQQTPGQGLQFLFEYFSETQRNKGNFPGRFSGRQFSNSRSEMNVSTLELGDSALYLCASSFGASSYNEQFFGPGTRLTVL.

The chain is built from TRBV28 and TRBJ2-7; TRBD2 matches 7 bases. The germline gives CDR1 MDHEN, CDR2 SYDVKM. The trim removed 7 bases at V and 0 bases at J, leaving 9 bases unmatched. This CDR3 has 15 amino acids. CDR3 region: CASISGHFSSYEQYF. The CDR3 nucleotides are TGTGCCAGCATTAGCGGGCATTTTAGCTCCTACGAGCAGTACTTC.